The 23 T cell receptor beta chains below come from one sample, sequenced in a study of technical replicates of blood from a handful of donors. Produced via immunoSEQ multiplex PCR; TCRdb's table is partial and in-frame only. This sample has around 100,000 clones; roughly 95% occur once, and the top ten carry approximately 0.2%. The sequenced sample consisted of T cells isolated from PBMCs. These receptor sequences come from a human donor in good health.

The chain carries TRBV10-2 and TRBJ2-5; D is undetermined. The end of the DNA aligns better with TRBJ2-7, so the J call may be wrong. The CDR3 is made up of 15 amino acids. Germline CDR1 and CDR2: WSHSY and SAAADI. CDR3 in amino acids: CASSEPKPSSYEQYF. For the CDR3, the DNA is TGCGCCAGCAGTGAACCGAAGCCTAGCTCCTACGAGCAGTACTTC.

The chain has TRBV11-2 and TRBJ2-4; 7 bases fit TRBD1. The CDR3 is 14 residues long. V was clipped by 5 bases and J by 6 bases; unmatched bases: 7. Germline CDR1 is SGHAT and CDR2 is FQNNGV. The CDR3 protein is CASSINRGGNIQYF. Written as DNA, the CDR3 is TGTGCCAGCAGCATAAACAGGGGCGGAAACATTCAGTACTTC.

The chain couples TRBV7-6 to TRBJ1-1, with D tentatively TRBD1 (5 bases). Looked up from germline, CDR1 is SGHVS and CDR2 is FNYEAQ. Between the trimmed V and J ends, which lost 4 bases and 8 bases, there was a span of 11 bases. The CDR3 covers 12 residues. In DNA form, the CDR3 reads TGTGCCAGCAGCTCCGAGGGGAGGGAAGCTTTCTTT. The encoded protein is CASSSEGREAFF.

CDR3 residues: CAWKLTAEQYF. The DNA for the CDR3 is TGTGCCTGGAAACTTACTGCCGAGCAGTACTTC. The rearrangement uses TRBV30 and TRBJ2-7; D uncertain. V was cut by 4 bases and J by 6 bases, with 10 bases left in between. The CDR3 length is 11 residues. The germline CDR1 and CDR2 sequences are GTSNPN and SVGIG (reference sequence).

This clone appeared a single time. The chain has TRBV9 and TRBJ2-2; D remains unclear. The germline gives CDR1 SGDLS, CDR2 YYNGEE. The CDR3 loop spans 15 amino acids. Between the trimmed V and J ends, which lost 3 bases and 2 bases, there was a span of 11 bases. CDR3: CASSASSSNTGELFF. The DNA of the CDR3 is TGTGCCAGCAGCGCTAGTAGCTCAAACACCGGGGAGCTGTTTTTT.

The rearrangement joins TRBV10-3 to TRBJ2-2, with D perhaps matching TRBD2 (6 bases). Germline CDR1 ENHRY, CDR2 SYGVKD. V dropped 5 bases and J dropped 6 bases, with 16 bases sitting between them. The CDR3 has 15 amino acids. CDR3 amino acids: CAISFRGPGAGELFF. The CDR3 DNA is TGTGCCATCAGTTTCAGAGGGCCGGGGGCCGGGGAGCTGTTTTTT.

The gene calls are TRBV5-1 and TRBJ2-7; 11 bases line up with TRBD2. V dropped 5 bases and J dropped 6; count of bases not matched to a gene: 7. Germline V lookup: CDR1 SGHRS, CDR2 YFSETQ. The CDR3 length is 14 residues. The CDR3 reads CASRRTSGSGEQYF. CDR3 nucleotides: TGCGCCAGCAGAAGAACTAGCGGGAGTGGCGAGCAGTACTTC.

The chain is built from TRBV10-1 and TRBJ2-1; 8 bases match TRBD2. The V segment lost 4 bases and the J segment 5 bases; nucleotides outside the gene matches: 7. The CDR3 covers 15 residues. Germline values: CDR1 WNHNN, CDR2 SYGVQD (reference sequence). In DNA, the CDR3 is TGCGCCAGCAGTGGACGGACTAGCTTTGACAATGAGCAGTTCTTC. Residues: CASSGRTSFDNEQFF.

In its sample, this clone was seen once. The chain couples TRBV30 to TRBJ1-1; TRBD1 is a possible D gene (5 bases). The V gene's germline CDR1 is GTSNPN and CDR2 SVGIG (reference sequence). V lost 4 bases and J lost 1, with 13 bases in between. CDR3 length: 14 residues. CDR3 sequence (DNA): TGTGCCTGGAAAAGGGGCCTGGCGAACACTGAAGCTTTCTTT. Its protein product is CAWKRGLANTEAFF.

This rearrangement joins TRBV2 to TRBJ2-3; 9 nucleotides line up with TRBD2. V was pared by 8 bases and J by 0 bases, with 9 bases of the junction left unmatched. CDR1 is SNHLY and CDR2 is FYNNEI in the germline V gene. There are 16 residues in the CDR3. The CDR3 spells CASFSEAGGSTDTQYF. CDR3 coding DNA: TGTGCCAGCTTCAGTGAGGCGGGAGGGAGCACAGATACGCAGTATTTT.

V gene TRBV28 combines with J gene TRBJ2-7; TRBD2 might be the D (5 bases). The CDR3 runs 14 residues. Trimming pared 3 bases from V and 2 bases from J, leaving 11 bases between. Germline V gene sequence: CDR1 MDHEN, CDR2 SYDVKM. The CDR3 region is CASSFGLPPYEQYF. In DNA, the CDR3 is TGTGCCAGCAGTTTCGGACTGCCCCCCTACGAGCAGTACTTC.

The chain employs TRBV6-5 and TRBJ1-2; 10 bases line up with TRBD1. This CDR3 spans 15 amino acids. Germline V CDR1 and CDR2: MNHEY, SVGAGI. Trimming removed 6 bases from V and 3 bases from J; junction bases left unmatched: 7. The chain's CDR3 is CASRHDRGPDYGYTF. The CDR3 DNA sequence: TGTGCCAGCAGACATGACAGGGGGCCGGACTATGGCTACACCTTC.

The gene calls are TRBV10-3 and TRBJ2-3, with TRBD1 matching over 7 bases. Trimming at V came to 5 bases and at J to 9 bases, leaving 5 bases not matched to a gene. From germline, CDR1 is ENHRY and CDR2 SYGVKD. The CDR3 spans 12 residues. In DNA form, the CDR3 reads TGTGCCATCAGTACCACAGGGGAGACGCAGTATTTT. Its protein product is CAISTTGETQYF.

This clone occurred once. This sequence joins TRBV15 and TRBJ2-1, with D maybe TRBD2 (5 bases). There are 13 residues in the CDR3. The V and J ends lost 9 bases and 3 bases respectively, with 12 bases between them. Germline assignment: CDR1 LNHNV and CDR2 YYDKDF (reference sequence). CDR3 protein: CATKRSLYNEQFF. The DNA of the CDR3 is TGTGCCACGAAGCGGTCCCTCTACAATGAGCAGTTCTTC.

This chain links TRBV29-1 with TRBJ2-3; D gene uncertain. Between the trimmed V and J ends, which lost 4 bases and 2 bases, there was a span of 7 bases. The CDR3 has 12 amino acids. CDR1 and CDR2 from the germline V gene are SQVTM and ANQGSEA. The CDR3 sequence: CSVAQITDTQYF. As DNA, the CDR3 is TGCAGCGTTGCACAGATCACAGATACGCAGTATTTT.

This clone has a single count. This chain connects TRBV18 to TRBJ2-1, with TRBD2 as a possible D gene (6 bases). The CDR3 loop spans 16 amino acids. Germline CDR1 and CDR2: KGHSH and LQKENI. V lost 1 base and J 8 bases, leaving 18 bases between the germline ends. The CDR3 reads CASSPRRVDRGDEQFF. In DNA, the CDR3 is TGTGCCAGCTCACCACGGAGGGTCGACCGGGGAGATGAGCAGTTCTTC.

The rearrangement links TRBV30 to TRBJ2-7; unclear D gene. V lost 0 bases, J lost 3 bases, and 12 bases lay in between. Germline assignment: CDR1 GTSNPN and CDR2 SVGIG (reference sequence). The CDR3 loop spans 14 amino acids. The CDR3 DNA reads as TGTGCCTGGAGTGTACTCGAAAGCGTCTACGAGCAGTACTTC. This sequence encodes CAWSVLESVYEQYF.

The chain recombines TRBV27 with TRBJ1-1; D ambiguous. CDR3 size: 13 residues. Trimming cost V 6 bases and J 2 bases, with 10 bases left between them. Per the germline V gene, CDR1 is MNHEY and CDR2 is SMNVEV (reference sequence). CDR3 in DNA: TGTGCCAGCAGCCTAACAGCAAACACTGAAGCTTTCTTT. Its translation: CASSLTANTEAFF.

This chain uses TRBV4-1 with TRBJ1-4; a weak D match, TRBD1 (6 bases). Per the germline V gene, CDR1 is MGHRA and CDR2 is YSYEKL. Trimming removed 2 bases from V and 0 bases from J, with 13 bases in between. The CDR3 sequence is 17 residues long. The CDR3 sequence: CASSQWWDTATNEKLFF. The CDR3 coding sequence is TGCGCCAGCAGCCAATGGTGGGACACAGCAACTAATGAAAAACTGTTTTTT.

The chain combines TRBV9 with TRBJ2-1, with 8 bases fitting TRBD1. CDR3 length equals 15 residues. The germline V gene has CDR1 SGDLS and CDR2 YYNGEE. J lost 3 bases, V lost 0 bases, and 2 bases had no gene match. CDR3 sequence: CASSVGTGNYNEQFF. The CDR3 region has the DNA TGTGCCAGCAGCGTAGGGACAGGGAACTACAATGAGCAGTTCTTC.

The rearrangement joins TRBV19 to TRBJ1-3; D remains ambiguous. Germline V CDR1 and CDR2: LNHDA, SQIVND (reference sequence). V was pared by 5 bases and J by 0 bases, with 8 bases between. This CDR3 spans 14 amino acids. CDR3 residues: CASSAGSSGNTIYF. The CDR3 DNA reads as TGTGCCAGTAGTGCAGGATCCTCTGGAAACACCATATATTTT.

This rearrangement joins TRBV5-1 to TRBJ2-7, with TRBD1 identical over 9 bases. J lost 3 bases, V lost 4 bases, and 8 bases had no gene match. The CDR3 is 15 residues long. Germline assignment: CDR1 SGHRS and CDR2 YFSETQ. CDR3 amino acids: CASSPTGGVGYEQYF. CDR3 DNA sequence: TGCGCCAGCAGCCCGACAGGGGGGGTAGGCTACGAGCAGTACTTC.

J is TRBJ1-1 and V is TRBV18; maybe TRBD1 (5 bases). Germline CDR1 KGHSH, CDR2 LQKENI. CDR3 length: 14 amino acids. Trimming removed 2 bases at V and 3 bases at J, with 10 bases between. Here the CDR3 DNA reads TGTGCCAGCTCACCATCCGGGGGAGACACTGAAGCTTTCTTT. This sequence encodes CASSPSGGDTEAFF.